Shown below are 24 T cell receptor beta chains from a single sample sequenced in a study of a mutant IDH1 vaccine in newly diagnosed glioma. These receptors have no identified antigens. Clones were sequenced by immunoSEQ multiplex PCR, and TCRdb holds only the in-frame ones, with some missing. The table shows about 67,000 clones, with roughly 80% occurring only once. Stated time point: week 47, end of study. The study gave 300 ug of mutant IDH1 20-mer peptide per vaccine dose, with topical imiquimod. This sample comprised PBMCs, obtained from a glioma patient whose treatment included an IDH1 peptide vaccine. The receptors derive from a man aged 25-40 years with glioma.

This clone was counted a few times. The chain combines TRBV25-1 with TRBJ1-1; no definite D call. Germline V CDR1 and CDR2: MGHDK, SYGVNS. The V and J ends lost 0 bases and 6 bases respectively, with 14 bases between them. The CDR3 has 15 amino acids. CDR3 residues: CASSEYPGLYAEAFF. CDR3 DNA sequence: TGTGCCAGCAGTGAATACCCCGGCCTTTACGCTGAAGCTTTCTTT.

The genes are TRBV6-1 and TRBJ1-1; D not certain. The ends were cut back, 2 bases at V and 4 bases at J, with 17 bases in the middle. Per the germline V gene, CDR1 is MNHNS and CDR2 is SASEGT. CDR3 length equals 16 residues. Written as DNA, the CDR3 is TGTGCCAGCAGTGAAAGGGCAGGACGGGGAGGCACTGAAGCTTTCTTT. It encodes CASSERAGRGGTEAFF.

This clone turned up a few times. The rearrangement uses TRBV7-2 and TRBJ1-1, with a tentative D call TRBD1 (5 bases). Trimming shortened V by 4 bases and J by 5 bases, and 14 bases separated the two germline ends. Germline V CDR1 and CDR2: SGHTA, FQGNSA. This CDR3 has 14 amino acids. This CDR3 is CASSSRAEGTEAFF. The CDR3 nucleotides read TGTGCCAGCAGCTCCCGGGCCGAGGGGACTGAAGCTTTCTTT. Using reference TRBV7-2 and TRBJ1-1 for the parts outside the CDR3, the full variable domain is GAGVSQSPSNKVTEKGKDVELRCDPISGHTALYWYRQSLGQGLEFLIYFQGNSAPDKSGLPSDRFSAERTGGSVSTLTIQRTQQEDSAVYLCASSSRAEGTEAFFGQGTRLTVV.

This clone was seen more than once but under ten times. V usage is TRBV7-8 and J usage is TRBJ1-6; D remains unclear. Germline CDR1 is SGHVS and CDR2 is FQNEAQ. The CDR3 spans 20 residues. V was shortened by 1 base and J by 0 bases, with 19 bases between the two germline ends. The CDR3 DNA reads TGTGCCAGCAGCTTAGAATCGGCGGCGGGTCTTAGCTCCTATAATTCACCCCTCCACTTT. The encoded protein is CASSLESAAGLSSYNSPLHF.

There are a few counts of this clone. This sequence joins TRBV19 and TRBJ2-3; 7 nucleotides agree with TRBD2. The CDR3 is made up of 16 amino acids. The trim removed 7 bases at V and 0 bases at J, leaving 10 bases unmatched. The germline CDR1 and CDR2 sequences are LNHDA and SQIVND (reference sequence). This CDR3 is CASTNRGGGSTDTQYF. The CDR3 coding sequence is TGTGCCAGTACCAATCGGGGCGGGGGTAGCACAGATACGCAGTATTTT. The variable domain in full, with the rest retrieved from reference TRBV19 and TRBJ2-3, is DGGITQSPKYLFRKEGQNVTLSCEQNLNHDAMYWYRQDPGQGLRLIYYSQIVNDFQKGDIAEGYSVSREKKESFPLTVTSAQKNPTAFYLCASTNRGGGSTDTQYFGPGTRLTVL.

The chain recombines TRBV29-1 with TRBJ2-7; TRBD2 might be the D (6 bases). The V gene's germline CDR1 is SQVTM and CDR2 ANQGSEA. CDR3 length equals 13 residues. V was pared by 6 bases and J by 7 bases, with 19 bases between. For the CDR3, the DNA is TGCAGCGTCCAGGACGGGCGGGGACGGGAGCAGTACTTC. It yields the protein CSVQDGRGREQYF.

Only a few counts were recorded for this clone. This rearrangement joins TRBV5-1 to TRBJ1-1; D not resolved. The CDR3 is made up of 12 amino acids. Trimming pared 7 bases from V and 0 bases from J, leaving 7 bases between. Germline assignment: CDR1 SGHRS and CDR2 YFSETQ. In DNA, the CDR3 is TGCGCCAGCGGAAACCTGAACACTGAAGCTTTCTTT. It is translated as CASGNLNTEAFF.

The rearrangement joins TRBV2 to TRBJ1-4, with 10 bases lining up with TRBD1. This CDR3 has 14 residues. The germline CDR1 and CDR2 sequences are SNHLY and FYNNEI. Losses at the gene ends were 5 bases for V and 7 bases for J; bases not matched to a gene: 4. CDR3 region: CASSYRDRGEKLFF. The CDR3 DNA reads as TGTGCCAGCAGTTACCGGGACAGGGGTGAAAAACTGTTTTTT. Complete variable domain (other parts from reference TRBV2 and TRBJ1-4): EPEVTQTPSHQVTQMGQEVILRCVPISNHLYFYWYRQILGQKVEFLVSFYNNEISEKSEIFDDQFSVERPDGSNFTLKIRSTKLEDSAMYFCASSYRDRGEKLFFGSGTQLSVL.

The V gene is TRBV5-4, the J gene TRBJ1-6; D may be TRBD1 (5 bases). V was cut by 2 bases and J by 2 bases, with 14 bases left in between. The CDR3 is made up of 17 amino acids. The germline gives CDR1 SGHNT, CDR2 YYREEE (reference sequence). CDR3 loop: CASSFGGGATYNSPLHF. CDR3 DNA: TGTGCCAGCAGCTTCGGTGGCGGGGCAACCTATAATTCACCCCTCCACTTT.

V and J are TRBV5-6 and TRBJ1-1, with a tentative D call TRBD1 (5 bases). V shed 2 bases and J shed 2 bases, with 22 bases lying between them. The CDR3 is 18 amino acids. Germline CDR1 and CDR2: SGHDT and YYEEEE. CDR3 in amino acids: CASSFPSDPVGDNTEAFF. The CDR3 coding sequence is TGTGCCAGCAGCTTCCCCTCCGACCCGGTGGGGGATAACACTGAAGCTTTCTTT.

Here the CDR3 reads CASSAYPDSNQPQHF. CDR3 DNA: TGCGCCAGCAGCGCCTACCCGGACAGCAATCAGCCCCAGCATTTT. The chain joins TRBV5-1 to TRBJ1-5, with D unresolved. Germline V gives CDR1 SGHRS, CDR2 YFSETQ. The CDR3 has 15 residues. The V end was cut by 4 bases, the J end by 1 base, with 12 bases between. The whole variable domain, filled in from reference TRBV5-1 and TRBJ1-5, reads KAGVTQTPRYLIKTRGQQVTLSCSPISGHRSVSWYQQTPGQGLQFLFEYFSETQRNKGNFPGRFSGRQFSNSRSEMNVSTLELGDSALYLCASSAYPDSNQPQHFGDGTRLSIL.

This clone was seen only a few times. Within the sample, other DNA sequences also encode this same CDR3. The chain links TRBV5-1 to TRBJ2-5, with TRBD2 as a possible D gene (6 bases). Trimming pared 1 base from V and 2 bases from J, leaving 9 bases between. CDR1 and CDR2 from the germline V gene are SGHRS and YFSETQ. The CDR3 is 14 residues long. The CDR3 nucleotides read TGCGCCAGCAGCTTGACTAGCCCACAAGAGACCCAGTACTTC. Translating it yields CASSLTSPQETQYF.

The CDR3 coding sequence is TGTGCCTGGAGTATATCTAGGGGCTACACCTTC. Protein sequence: CAWSISRGYTF. The rearrangement uses TRBV30 and TRBJ1-2, with unresolved D. The CDR3 sequence is 11 residues long. The V and J ends lost 2 bases and 8 bases respectively, with 9 bases between them. The germline V gene encodes CDR1 GTSNPN and CDR2 SVGIG (reference sequence).

The chain employs TRBV10-1 and TRBJ2-6; D gene ambiguous. The CDR3 runs to 17 residues. Germline CDR1 WNHNN, CDR2 SYGVQD (reference sequence). Trimming shortened V by 0 bases and J by 0 bases, and 9 bases separated the two germline ends. This CDR3 reads CASSESWGTSGANVLTF. The CDR3 nucleotides read TGCGCCAGCAGTGAGTCCTGGGGTACCTCTGGGGCCAACGTCCTGACTTTC.

This chain links TRBV11-2 with TRBJ2-1; 15 bases line up with TRBD2. This CDR3 has 19 residues. V shed 5 bases, J shed 4 bases, and the junction held 12 bases outside the gene matches. Germline CDR1 and CDR2: SGHAT and FQNNGV. The CDR3 loop is CASSRSWTSGGATYNEQFF. Here the CDR3 DNA reads TGTGCCAGCAGCCGGTCTTGGACTAGCGGGGGGGCCACGTACAATGAGCAGTTCTTC. Filled out from reference TRBV11-2 and TRBJ2-1, the complete variable domain reads EAGVAQSPRYKIIEKRQSVAFWCNPISGHATLYWYQQILGQGPKLLIQFQNNGVVDDSQLPKDRFSAERLKGVDSTLKIQPAKLEDSAVYLCASSRSWTSGGATYNEQFFGPGTRLTVL.

V gene TRBV6-5 combines with J gene TRBJ1-2; maybe TRBD1 (6 bases). From germline, CDR1 is MNHEY and CDR2 SVGAGI. The CDR3 is made up of 14 amino acids. V shed 6 bases and J shed 6 bases, with 17 bases lying between them. In nucleotides, the CDR3 is TGTGCCAGCAGGGACGCGGGGGGGCAGCATGGCTACACCTTC. Its protein product is CASRDAGGQHGYTF.

The chain's CDR3 is CASSPTGTDTQYF. The CDR3 region has the DNA TGTGCCAGCTCACCCACAGGTACAGATACGCAGTATTTT. V usage is TRBV18 and J usage is TRBJ2-3, with D tentatively TRBD1 (5 bases). Trimming shortened V by 3 bases and J by 3 bases, and 7 bases separated the two germline ends. CDR1 is KGHSH and CDR2 is LQKENI in the germline V gene. This CDR3 has 13 residues.

The chain couples TRBV4-1 to TRBJ1-6; no definite D call. V lost 4 bases and J 9 bases, leaving 22 bases between the germline ends. Germline V CDR1 and CDR2: MGHRA, YSYEKL. The CDR3 is 17 residues long. Here the CDR3 reads CASSPAIFPMGFSPLHF. The CDR3 DNA is TGCGCCAGCAGCCCAGCCATCTTTCCGATGGGGTTTTCACCCCTCCACTTT.

This clone showed up just a few times. The chain couples TRBV7-9 to TRBJ1-6; D not certain. Trimming removed 5 bases at V and 8 bases at J, with 13 bases between. The CDR3 is made up of 14 amino acids. Germline assignment: CDR1 SEHNR and CDR2 FQNEAQ (reference sequence). The CDR3 nucleotides read TGTGCCAGCAGCCACGGGTACCTTGATTCACCCCTCCACTTT. Translated, it gives CASSHGYLDSPLHF.

This rearrangement joins TRBV10-3 to TRBJ1-2; TRBD1 matches at 7 bases. Trimming cost V 6 bases and J 4 bases; bases outside gene matches: 11. Germline V gives CDR1 ENHRY, CDR2 SYGVKD. The CDR3 is made up of 15 amino acids. The CDR3 nucleotides read TGTGCCATCAGAAAAGGGGGCGACGGGGCCTATGGCTACACCTTC. Residues: CAIRKGGDGAYGYTF.

The chain employs TRBV6-5 and TRBJ1-1; no clear D. Germline V gene sequence: CDR1 MNHEY, CDR2 SVGAGI. V was clipped by 5 bases and J by 5 bases, with 9 bases between them. The CDR3 covers 12 residues. In DNA form, the CDR3 reads TGTGCCAGCAGTGCGTGGCTAACTGAAGCTTTCTTT. Its protein is CASSAWLTEAFF.

The chain combines TRBV10-1 with TRBJ2-2; D unresolved. Trimming shortened V by 7 bases and J by 0 bases, and 6 bases separated the two germline ends. The germline CDR1 and CDR2 sequences are WNHNN and SYGVQD (reference sequence). This CDR3 has 13 amino acids. The CDR3 region is CASKITNTGELFF. The CDR3 DNA is TGCGCCAGCAAAATAACGAACACCGGGGAGCTGTTTTTT.

The chain couples TRBV12-5 to TRBJ1-2; 10 bases agree with TRBD1. The CDR3 has 15 residues. The germline CDR1 and CDR2 sequences are LGHNT and FRNRAP. The J segment lost 6 bases and the V segment lost 3 bases, leaving 7 bases of the junction unmatched. The CDR3, as DNA: TGTGCTAGTGGTTTAGCGACAGGGGGCAGCGATGGCTACACCTTC. Translation gives CASGLATGGSDGYTF.

This clone was seen once. The chain carries TRBV7-9 and TRBJ2-1; 7 bases are a match to TRBD1. CDR3 length: 15 amino acids. In germline, CDR1 is SEHNR, CDR2 FQNEAQ (reference sequence). The trim removed 3 bases at V and 4 bases at J, leaving 6 bases unmatched. DNA for the CDR3: TGTGCCAGCAGCTTCCCGGGACAGTTATACAATGAGCAGTTCTTC. Protein product: CASSFPGQLYNEQFF.